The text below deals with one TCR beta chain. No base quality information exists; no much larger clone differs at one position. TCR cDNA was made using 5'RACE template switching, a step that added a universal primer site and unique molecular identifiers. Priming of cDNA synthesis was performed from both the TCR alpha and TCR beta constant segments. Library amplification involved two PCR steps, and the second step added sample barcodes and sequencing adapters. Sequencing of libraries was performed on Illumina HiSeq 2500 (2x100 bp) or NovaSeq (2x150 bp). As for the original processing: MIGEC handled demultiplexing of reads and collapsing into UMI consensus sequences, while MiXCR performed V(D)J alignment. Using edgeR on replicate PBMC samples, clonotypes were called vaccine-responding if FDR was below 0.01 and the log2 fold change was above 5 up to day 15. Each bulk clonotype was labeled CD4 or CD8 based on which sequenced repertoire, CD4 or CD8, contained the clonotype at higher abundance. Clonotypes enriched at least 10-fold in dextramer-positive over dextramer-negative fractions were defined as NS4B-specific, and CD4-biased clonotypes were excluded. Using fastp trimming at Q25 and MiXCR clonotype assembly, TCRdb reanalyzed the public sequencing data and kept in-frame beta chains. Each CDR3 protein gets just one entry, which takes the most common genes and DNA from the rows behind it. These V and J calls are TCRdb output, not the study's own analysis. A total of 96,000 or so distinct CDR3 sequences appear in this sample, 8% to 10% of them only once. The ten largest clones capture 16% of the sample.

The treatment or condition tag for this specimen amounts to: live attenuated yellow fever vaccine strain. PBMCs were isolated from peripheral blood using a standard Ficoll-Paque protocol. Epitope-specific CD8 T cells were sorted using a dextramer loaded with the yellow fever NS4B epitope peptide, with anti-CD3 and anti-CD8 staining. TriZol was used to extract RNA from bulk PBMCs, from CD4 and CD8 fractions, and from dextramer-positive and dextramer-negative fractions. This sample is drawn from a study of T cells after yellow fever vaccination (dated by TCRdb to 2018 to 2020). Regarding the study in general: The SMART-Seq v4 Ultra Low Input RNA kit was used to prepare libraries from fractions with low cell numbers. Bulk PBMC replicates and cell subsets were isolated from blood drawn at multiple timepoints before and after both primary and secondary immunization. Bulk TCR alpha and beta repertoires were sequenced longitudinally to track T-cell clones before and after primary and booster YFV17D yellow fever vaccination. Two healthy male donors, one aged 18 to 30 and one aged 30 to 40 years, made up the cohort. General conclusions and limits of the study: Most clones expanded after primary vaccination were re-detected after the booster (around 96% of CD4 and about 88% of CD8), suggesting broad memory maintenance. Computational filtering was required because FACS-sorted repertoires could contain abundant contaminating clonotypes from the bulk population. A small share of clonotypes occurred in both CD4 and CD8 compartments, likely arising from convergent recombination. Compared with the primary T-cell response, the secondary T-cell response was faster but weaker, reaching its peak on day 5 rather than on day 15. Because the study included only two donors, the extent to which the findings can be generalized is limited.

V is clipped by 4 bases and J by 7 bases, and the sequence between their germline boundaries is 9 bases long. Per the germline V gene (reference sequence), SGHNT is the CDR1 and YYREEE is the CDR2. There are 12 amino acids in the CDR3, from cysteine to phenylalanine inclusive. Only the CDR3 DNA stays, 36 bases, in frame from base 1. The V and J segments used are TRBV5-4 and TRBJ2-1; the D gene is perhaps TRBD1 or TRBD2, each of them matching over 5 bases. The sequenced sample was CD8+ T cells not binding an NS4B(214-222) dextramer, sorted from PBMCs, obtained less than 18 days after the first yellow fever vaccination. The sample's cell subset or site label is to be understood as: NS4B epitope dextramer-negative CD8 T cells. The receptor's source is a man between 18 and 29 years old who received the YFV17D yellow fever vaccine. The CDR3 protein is CASSGGLNEQFF. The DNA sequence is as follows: TGTGCCAGCAGCGGGGGATTAAATGAGCAGTTCTTC.